The source of this T cell receptor (beta chain) is a study of blood T cell repertoires in COVID-19. From germline, CDR1 is SQVTM and CDR2 ANQGSEA. Trimming shortened V by 4 bases and J by 5 bases, and 14 bases separated the two germline ends. There are 13 residues in the CDR3. Method: immunoSEQ multiplex PCR; TCRdb's copy keeps in-frame clones and lacks some. The sample shows approximately 60,000 clones, more than 60% of them seen only once. This sequence originates from a woman of 80 years or more with active or convalescent COVID-19. This rearrangement joins TRBV29-1 to TRBJ1-1; unclear D gene. What was sequenced was peripheral blood. Here the CDR3 DNA reads TGCAGCGTTGCTGCCCCGGAGGGAACTGAAGCTTTCTTT. It specifies CSVAAPEGTEAFF.